The 3 T cell receptor beta chains presented below share a single source sample, sequenced in a study of preoperative IRX-2 immunotherapy in early breast cancer. Sequenced by immunoSEQ multiplex PCR; TCRdb stores in-frame clones only, minus some. The repertoire consists of about 11,000 clones, with roughly 80% occurring once and the leading ten covering 4.5% to 7%. The treatment: preoperative locoregional IRX-2 cytokine immunotherapy. The material sequenced was lymph node tissue, taken before IRX-2 immunotherapy. The receptor source for this set is a human donor with breast cancer.

The genes are TRBV10-2 and TRBJ2-7; D remains unclear. Germline CDR1 WSHSY, CDR2 SAAADI. The CDR3 extends over 13 amino acids. Trimming took off 0 bases at V and 5 bases at J, with 8 bases between the two ends. This chain's CDR3 is CASSESLTDEQYF. CDR3 DNA sequence: TGCGCCAGCAGTGAGTCGCTAACCGACGAGCAGTACTTC.

The chain uses TRBV11-3 and TRBJ2-3; D is unresolved. Trimming pared 5 bases from V and 2 bases from J, leaving 11 bases between. This CDR3 is 14 amino acids long. Germline-derived CDR1 and CDR2 are SGHNT and YENEEA. DNA for the CDR3: TGTGCCAGCAGCCCCCAGGTGAACACAGATACGCAGTATTTT. It translates to CASSPQVNTDTQYF.

The chain carries TRBV6-8 and TRBJ1-5; D not resolved. The V end lost 3 bases, the J end lost 0 bases, and 6 bases lay between the germline ends. Per the germline V gene, CDR1 is MNHGY and CDR2 is SAAAGT. CDR3 length: 14 residues. The CDR3 bases are TGTGCCAGCAGTTATGGATATAGCAATCAGCCCCAGCATTTT. Translation: CASSYGYSNQPQHF.